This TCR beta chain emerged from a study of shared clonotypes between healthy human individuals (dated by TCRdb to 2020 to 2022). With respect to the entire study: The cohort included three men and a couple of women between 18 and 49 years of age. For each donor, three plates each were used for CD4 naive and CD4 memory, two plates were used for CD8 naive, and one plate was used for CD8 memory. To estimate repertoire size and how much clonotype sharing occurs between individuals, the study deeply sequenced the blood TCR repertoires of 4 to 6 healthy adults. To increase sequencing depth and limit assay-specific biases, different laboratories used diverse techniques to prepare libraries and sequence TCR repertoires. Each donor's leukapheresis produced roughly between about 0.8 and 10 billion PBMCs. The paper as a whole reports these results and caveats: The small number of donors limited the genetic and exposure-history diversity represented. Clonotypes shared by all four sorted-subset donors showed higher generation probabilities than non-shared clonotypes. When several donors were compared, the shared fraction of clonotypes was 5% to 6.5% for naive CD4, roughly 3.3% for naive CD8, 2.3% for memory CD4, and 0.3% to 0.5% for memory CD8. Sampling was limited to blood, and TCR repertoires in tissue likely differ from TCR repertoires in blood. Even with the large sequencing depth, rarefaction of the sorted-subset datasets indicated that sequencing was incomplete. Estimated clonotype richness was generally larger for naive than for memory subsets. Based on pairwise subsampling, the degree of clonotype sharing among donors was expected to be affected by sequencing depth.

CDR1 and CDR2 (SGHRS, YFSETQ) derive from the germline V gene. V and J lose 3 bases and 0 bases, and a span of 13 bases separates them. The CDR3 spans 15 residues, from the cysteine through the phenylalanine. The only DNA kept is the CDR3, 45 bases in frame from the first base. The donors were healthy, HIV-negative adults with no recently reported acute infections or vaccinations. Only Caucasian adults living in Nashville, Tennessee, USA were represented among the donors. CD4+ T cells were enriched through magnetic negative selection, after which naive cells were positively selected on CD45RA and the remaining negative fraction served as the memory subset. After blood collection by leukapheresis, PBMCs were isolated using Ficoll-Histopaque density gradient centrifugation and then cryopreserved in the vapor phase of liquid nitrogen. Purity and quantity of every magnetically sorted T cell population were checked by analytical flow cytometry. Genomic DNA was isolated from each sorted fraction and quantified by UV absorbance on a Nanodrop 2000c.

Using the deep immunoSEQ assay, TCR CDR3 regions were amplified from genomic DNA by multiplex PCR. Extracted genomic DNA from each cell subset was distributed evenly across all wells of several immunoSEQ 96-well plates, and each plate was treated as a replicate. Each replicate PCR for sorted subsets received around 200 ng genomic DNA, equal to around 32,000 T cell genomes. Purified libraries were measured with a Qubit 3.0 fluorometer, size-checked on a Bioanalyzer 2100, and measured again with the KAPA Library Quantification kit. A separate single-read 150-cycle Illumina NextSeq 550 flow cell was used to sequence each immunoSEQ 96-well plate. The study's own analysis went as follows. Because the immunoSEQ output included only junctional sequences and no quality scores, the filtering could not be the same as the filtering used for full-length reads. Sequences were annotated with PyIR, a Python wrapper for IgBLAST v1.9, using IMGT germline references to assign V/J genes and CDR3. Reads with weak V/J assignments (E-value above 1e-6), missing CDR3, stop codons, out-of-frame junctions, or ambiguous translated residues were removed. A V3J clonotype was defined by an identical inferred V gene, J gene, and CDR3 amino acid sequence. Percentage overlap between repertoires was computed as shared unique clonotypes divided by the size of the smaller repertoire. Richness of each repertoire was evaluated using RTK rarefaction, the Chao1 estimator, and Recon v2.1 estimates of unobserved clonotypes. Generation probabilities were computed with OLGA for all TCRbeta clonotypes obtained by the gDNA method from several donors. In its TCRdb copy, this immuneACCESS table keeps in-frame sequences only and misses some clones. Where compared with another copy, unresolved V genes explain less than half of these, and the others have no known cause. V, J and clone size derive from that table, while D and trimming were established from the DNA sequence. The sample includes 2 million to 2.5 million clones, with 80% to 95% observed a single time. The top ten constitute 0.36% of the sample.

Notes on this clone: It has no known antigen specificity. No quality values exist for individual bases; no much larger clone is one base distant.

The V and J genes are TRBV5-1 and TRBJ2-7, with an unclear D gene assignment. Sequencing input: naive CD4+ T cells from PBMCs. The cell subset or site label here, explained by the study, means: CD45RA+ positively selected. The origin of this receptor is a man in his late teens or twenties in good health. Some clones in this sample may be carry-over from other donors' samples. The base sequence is TGCGCCAGCAGCTCGTGGACGGCAAGCTCCTACGAGCAGTACTTC. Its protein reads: CASSSWTASSYEQYF.